The 8 T cell receptor beta chains presented below share a single source sample, sequenced in a study of T cell repertoires in cytomegalovirus infection. TCRdb passed the reads through MiXCR, listing each CDR3 protein once. The sample has approximately 990,000 distinct CDR3 sequences, approximately 33% seen once. These receptors' targets are unknown. The sample here was cultured CD8+ T cells from PBMCs, taken from culture after CMV antigen stimulation. These receptors all come from a human donor in good health (CMV status not recorded). Some clones in this sample may be carry-over from other donors' samples.

This clonotype showed up just a few times. The rearrangement uses TRBV27 and TRBJ2-3; TRBD1 matches at 7 bases. From germline, CDR1 is MNHEY and CDR2 SMNVEV (reference sequence). Trimming removed 5 bases from V and 14 bases from J; junction bases left unmatched: 7. The CDR3 has 11 residues. CDR3 nucleotides: TGTGCCAGCAGTCAGGGACAGACAGGGTATTTT. This gives the protein CASSQGQTGYF.

This clonotype came up once. The rearrangement uses TRBV4-1 and TRBJ2-7, with D possibly matching TRBD1 (5 bases). Trimming cost V 0 bases and J 3 bases, with 9 bases left between them. Per germline, CDR1 MGHRA and CDR2 YSYEKL. This CDR3 contains 14 residues. CDR3 nucleotide sequence: TGCGCCAGCAGCCAAGATTACAGGAACTACGAGCAGTACTTC. Translating gives CASSQDYRNYEQYF.

This clonotype has a handful of counts. The CDR3 reads CASTTPGQTSGANVLTF. Here the CDR3 DNA reads TGTGCCAGCACCACGCCCGGACAAACCTCTGGGGCCAACGTCCTGACTTTC. This chain joins TRBV7-6 and TRBJ2-6; D may be TRBD1 (5 bases). The CDR3 spans 17 residues. Germline CDR1 is SGHVS and CDR2 is FNYEAQ. V shed 7 bases and J shed 0 bases, with 16 bases lying between them.

This clonotype was counted at least ten times. The chain employs TRBV7-2 and TRBJ2-5; 7 bases align to TRBD1. This CDR3 comprises 15 residues. V was pared by 1 base and J by 4 bases, with 6 bases of the junction left unmatched. Per germline, CDR1 SGHTA and CDR2 FQGNSA. The CDR3 region is CASSLVPDRAETQYF. The DNA of the CDR3 is TGTGCCAGCAGCTTAGTCCCTGACAGGGCAGAGACCCAGTACTTC. Together with reference TRBV7-2 and TRBJ2-5, the CDR3 gives the full variable domain: GAGVSQSPSNKVTEKGKDVELRCDPISGHTALYWYRQSLGQGLEFLIYFQGNSAPDKSGLPSDRFSAERTGGSVSTLTIQRTQQEDSAVYLCASSLVPDRAETQYFGPGTRLLVL.

This sequence joins TRBV12-3 or TRBV12-4 and TRBJ1-5; 9 bases map to TRBD1. This CDR3 contains 16 residues. V was clipped by 5 bases and J by 7 bases; unmatched bases: 12. The CDR3 reads CASSDGTGTFRQPQHF. The CDR3 DNA reads TGTGCCAGCAGTGACGGGACAGGGACTTTCCGGCAGCCCCAGCATTTT.

The CDR3 bases are TGTGCCAGCAGTTTCGTTCCGGTCTACAATGAGCAGTTCTTC. Encoded protein: CASSFVPVYNEQFF. The chain recombines TRBV27 with TRBJ2-1; D remains unclear. Germline V gives CDR1 MNHEY, CDR2 SMNVEV (reference sequence). V was cut by 3 bases and J by 3 bases, with 9 bases left in between. CDR3 length: 14 residues.

This clonotype was seen a handful of times. The rearrangement joins TRBV6-6 to TRBJ1-1; D is undetermined. Per germline, CDR1 MNHNY and CDR2 SVGAGI (reference sequence). The ends were cut back, 4 bases at V and 1 base at J, with 13 bases in the middle. The CDR3 totals 15 residues. CDR3 nucleotide sequence: TGTGCCAGCAGTTTACGGCTGGGCCCGAACACTGAAGCTTTCTTT. It codes for CASSLRLGPNTEAFF.

In DNA form, the CDR3 reads TGTGCCAGCAGCTTTGGGAACAATCAGCCCCAGCATTTT. Its translation: CASSFGNNQPQHF. The J gene is TRBJ1-5, the V gene TRBV27, with unresolved D. This CDR3 has 13 residues. Looked up from germline, CDR1 is MNHEY and CDR2 is SMNVEV (reference sequence). V was cut by 6 bases and J by 3 bases, with 9 bases left in between.